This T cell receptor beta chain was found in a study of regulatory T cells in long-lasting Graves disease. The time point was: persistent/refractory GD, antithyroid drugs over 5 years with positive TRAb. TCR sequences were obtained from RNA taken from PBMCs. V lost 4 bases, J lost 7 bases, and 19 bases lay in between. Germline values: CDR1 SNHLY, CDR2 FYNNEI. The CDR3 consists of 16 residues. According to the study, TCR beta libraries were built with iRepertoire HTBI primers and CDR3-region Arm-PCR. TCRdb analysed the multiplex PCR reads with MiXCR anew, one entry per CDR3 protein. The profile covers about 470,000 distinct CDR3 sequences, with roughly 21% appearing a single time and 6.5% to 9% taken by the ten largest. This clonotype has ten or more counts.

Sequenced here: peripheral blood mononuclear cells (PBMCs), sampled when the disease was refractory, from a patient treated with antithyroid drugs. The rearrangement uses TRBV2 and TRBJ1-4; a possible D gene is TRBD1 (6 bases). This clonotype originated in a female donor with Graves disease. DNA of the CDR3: TGTGCCAGCAGTGCGTCTAAGACAGGCTTGCTTGAAAAACTGTTTTTT. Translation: CASSASKTGLLEKLFF.